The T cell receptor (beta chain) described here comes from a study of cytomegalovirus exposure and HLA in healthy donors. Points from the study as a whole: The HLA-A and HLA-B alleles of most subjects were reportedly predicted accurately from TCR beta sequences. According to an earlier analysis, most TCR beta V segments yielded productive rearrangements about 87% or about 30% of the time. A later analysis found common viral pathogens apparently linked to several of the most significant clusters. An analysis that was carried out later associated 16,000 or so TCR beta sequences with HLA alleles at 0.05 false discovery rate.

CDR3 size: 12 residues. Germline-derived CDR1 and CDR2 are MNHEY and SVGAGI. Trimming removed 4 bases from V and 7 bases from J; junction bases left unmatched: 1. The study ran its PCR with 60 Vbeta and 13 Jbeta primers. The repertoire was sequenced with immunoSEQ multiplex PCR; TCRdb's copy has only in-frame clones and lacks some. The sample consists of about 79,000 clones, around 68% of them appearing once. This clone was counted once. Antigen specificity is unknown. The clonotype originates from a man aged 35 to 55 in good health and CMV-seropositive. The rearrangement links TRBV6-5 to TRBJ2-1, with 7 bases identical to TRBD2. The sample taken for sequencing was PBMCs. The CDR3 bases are TGTGCCAGCAGTTCCGGGAGGAATGAGCAGTTCTTC. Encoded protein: CASSSGRNEQFF.